This TCR beta chain was retrieved from a study of neurological immune-mediated disorders. Study conclusions and caveats: No expanded-clone CDR3 amino acid sequence recurred across subjects, suggesting private TCR-beta repertoires.

A 10-nucleotide random UMI tagged transcripts in template-switch 5'RACE cDNA synthesis. Using its own MiXCR run on the 5' RACE reads, TCRdb lists one record per CDR3 protein. The table lists 20,000 to 25,000 distinct CDR3 sequences, about 12% of them singletons. CDR1 and CDR2 (germline): SGHVS, FQNEAQ. Trimming shortened V by 1 base and J by 2 bases, and 12 bases separated the two germline ends. The CDR3 is 16 residues long. As for time point: technical triplicate 1. CD4+ or CD8+ T cells, over 800,000 per library, were used for sorted libraries. Many counts were recorded for this clonotype. Its antigen is not identified.

The rearrangement links TRBV7-8 to TRBJ2-1, with no clear D. The sample was CD4+ T cells from blood. The TCR was taken from a female donor with HTLV-1-associated myelopathy (HAM/TSP). DNA for the CDR3: TGTGCCAGCAGCTTAGGAGACCCCTGGGCCTACAATGAGCAGTTCTTC. Its protein product is CASSLGDPWAYNEQFF.